This T cell receptor beta chain was profiled in a study of CD8 T cells in Susac syndrome. With random hexamers, reverse transcription was performed on roughly 0.5 to 1 ug of RNA. MiXCR, applied by TCRdb to the immunoSEQ multiplex PCR reads, yields one record per CDR3 protein. The data show 150,000 to 160,000 distinct CDR3 sequences, around 95% seen once. This CDR3 spans 17 amino acids. V was pared by 0 bases and J by 0 bases, with 15 bases between. The sequencing input was CD8+ T cells from PBMCs. V and J are TRBV23-1 and TRBJ2-7; D is unresolved. TRBV23-1 is an ORF for which the function is uncertain. This TCR came from a human donor with multiple sclerosis. The CDR3 sequence: CASSQSALTNSSYEQYF. CDR3 nucleotide sequence: TGCGCCAGCAGTCAATCGGCGCTGACAAATTCCTCCTACGAGCAGTACTTC.